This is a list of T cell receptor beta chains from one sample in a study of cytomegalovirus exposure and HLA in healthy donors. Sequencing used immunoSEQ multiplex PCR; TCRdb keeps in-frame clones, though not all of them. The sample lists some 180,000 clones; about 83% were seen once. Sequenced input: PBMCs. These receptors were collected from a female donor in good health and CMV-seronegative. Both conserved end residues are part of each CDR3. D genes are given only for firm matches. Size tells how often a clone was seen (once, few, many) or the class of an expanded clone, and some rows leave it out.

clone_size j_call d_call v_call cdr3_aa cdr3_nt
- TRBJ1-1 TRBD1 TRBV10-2 CASSDRGRGTEAFF TGCGCCAGCAGTGACAGGGGGCGCGGGACTGAAGCTTTCTTT
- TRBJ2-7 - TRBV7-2 CASSLSGGTPVYEQYF TGTGCCAGCAGTCTGAGTGGGGGGACTCCGGTCTACGAGCAGTACTTC
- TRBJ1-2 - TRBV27 CASSPVGTNYGYTF TGTGCCAGCAGCCCTGTCGGGACTAACTATGGCTACACCTTC
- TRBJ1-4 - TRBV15 CATSRDRGVNEKLFF TGTGCCACCAGCAGAGATCGGGGGGTTAATGAAAAACTGTTTTTT
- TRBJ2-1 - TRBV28 CASSSPFMANKQFF TGTGCCAGCAGTTCCCCCTTTATGGCAAATAAGCAGTTCTTC
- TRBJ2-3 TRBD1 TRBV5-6 CASSWGQGAVLRSTDTQYF TGTGCCAGCAGCTGGGGACAGGGGGCGGTCCTCCGGAGCACAGATACGCAGTATTTT
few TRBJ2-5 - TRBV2 CASTPGLRQETQYF TGTGCCAGCACCCCGGGACTTAGACAAGAGACCCAGTACTTC
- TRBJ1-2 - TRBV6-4 CASSDDSSNYGYTF TGTGCCAGCAGTGACGACAGCTCTAACTATGGCTACACCTTC
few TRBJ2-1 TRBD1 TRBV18 CASSPPTTGYNEQFF TGTGCCAGCTCACCCCCCACGACAGGGTACAATGAGCAGTTCTTC
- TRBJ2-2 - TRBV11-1 CASSLGSGIVTGELFF TGTGCCAGCAGCTTAGGGTCGGGGATCGTCACCGGGGAGCTGTTTTTT
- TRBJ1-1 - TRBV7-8 CASRPGMGTEAFF TGTGCCAGCAGGCCAGGGATGGGGACTGAAGCTTTCTTT
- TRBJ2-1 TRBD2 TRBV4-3 CASSQDQASGTYNEQFF TGCGCCAGCAGCCAAGATCAGGCTAGCGGAACCTACAATGAGCAGTTCTTC
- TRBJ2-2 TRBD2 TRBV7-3 CASSSGTSGVGTGELFF TGTGCCAGCAGTTCCGGGACTAGCGGGGTTGGCACCGGGGAGCTGTTTTTT
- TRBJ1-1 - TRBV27 CASSFRERDTEAFF TGTGCCAGCAGTTTTCGGGAGAGGGACACTGAAGCTTTCTTT
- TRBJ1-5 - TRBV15 CATSREQGAAQPQHF TGTGCCACCAGCAGAGAACAAGGGGCGGCTCAGCCCCAGCATTTT
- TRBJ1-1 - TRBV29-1 CSAPEGDLNTEAFF TGCAGCGCGCCGGAGGGCGATCTGAACACTGAAGCTTTCTTT
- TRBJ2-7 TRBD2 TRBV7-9 CASSLVPSGSYEQYF TGTGCCAGCAGCTTAGTCCCTAGCGGGAGTTACGAGCAGTACTTC
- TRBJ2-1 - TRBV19 CASSIGQNNEQFF TGTGCCAGTAGTATTGGACAGAACAATGAGCAGTTCTTC
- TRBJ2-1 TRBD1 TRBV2 CASSGQGGHYNEQFF TGTGCCAGCAGTGGACAGGGGGGCCACTACAATGAGCAGTTCTTC
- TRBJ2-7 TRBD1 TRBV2 CASRTQGAISYEQYF TGTGCCAGCAGAACACAGGGGGCGATCTCCTACGAGCAGTACTTC
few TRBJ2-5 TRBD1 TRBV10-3 CAIAGEGGPRETQYF TGTGCCATCGCCGGAGAAGGGGGCCCGAGGGAGACCCAGTACTTC
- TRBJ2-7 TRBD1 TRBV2 CASLPGQGFEQYF TGTGCCAGTTTGCCGGGACAGGGGTTCGAGCAGTACTTC
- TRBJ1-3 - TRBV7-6 CASSLGQAGNTIYF TGTGCCAGCAGCTTAGGACAGGCTGGAAACACCATATATTTT
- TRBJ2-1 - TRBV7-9 CASSPLLGGPNEQFF TGTGCCAGCAGCCCGTTGTTAGGAGGCCCCAATGAGCAGTTCTTC
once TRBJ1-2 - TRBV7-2 CASSLGGQGLYGYTF TGTGCCAGCAGCTTAGGTGGCCAGGGCCTCTATGGCTACACCTTC
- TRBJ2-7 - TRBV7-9 CSSSRERAYEQYF TGTTCCAGCAGCCGCGAGAGGGCCTACGAGCAGTACTTC
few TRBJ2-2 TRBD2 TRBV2 CASSDKREGQGGELFF TGTGCCAGCAGTGACAAGCGGGAGGGCCAAGGCGGGGAGCTGTTTTTT
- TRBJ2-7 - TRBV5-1 CASSLKGVLDYEQYF TGCGCCAGCAGCTTGAAGGGGGTTTTGGACTACGAGCAGTACTTC
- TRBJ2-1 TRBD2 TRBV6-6 CASSPSLAGGPNEQFF TGTGCCAGCAGTCCTTCACTAGCGGGAGGGCCGAATGAGCAGTTCTTC
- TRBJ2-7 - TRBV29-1 CSVLDSGTYEQYF TGCAGCGTGTTGGACAGTGGTACATACGAGCAGTACTTC
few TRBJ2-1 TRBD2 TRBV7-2 CASSLAVGTSGSPEQFF TGTGCCAGCAGCTTAGCGGTCGGGACTAGCGGGAGCCCGGAGCAGTTCTTC
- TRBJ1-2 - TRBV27 CASSLSHGNYGYTF TGTGCCAGCAGTTTATCGCATGGCAACTATGGCTACACCTTC
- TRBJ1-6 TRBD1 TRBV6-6 CASCIRDRGANSPLHF TGTGCCAGCTGCATCCGGGACAGAGGAGCGAATTCACCCCTCCACTTT
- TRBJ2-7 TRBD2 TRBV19 CASSPQVGAGPYEQYF TGTGCCAGTAGTCCGCAGGTTGGAGCGGGACCCTACGAGCAGTACTTC
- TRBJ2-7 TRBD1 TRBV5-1 CASSLQGAFGRRPSYEQYF TGCGCCAGCAGCTTGCAGGGGGCCTTTGGGCGCCGACCTTCCTACGAGCAGTACTTC
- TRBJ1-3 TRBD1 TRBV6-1 CASRDRAPGNTIYF TGTGCCAGCAGAGACAGGGCGCCTGGAAACACCATATATTTT
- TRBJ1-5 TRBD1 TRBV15 CATSRSRQGSQPQHF TGTGCCACCAGCAGATCAAGACAGGGAAGTCAGCCCCAGCATTTT
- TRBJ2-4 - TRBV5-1 CASSLEQGPENIQYF TGCGCCAGCAGCTTGGAACAGGGACCCGAAAACATTCAGTACTTC
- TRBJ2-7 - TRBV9 CASSVGSGGGRNEQYF TGTGCCAGCAGCGTGGGGTCGGGAGGGGGCCGGAACGAGCAGTACTTC
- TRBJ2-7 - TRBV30 CAWSGQGLRGYEQYF TGTGCCTGGAGTGGGCAGGGACTCAGAGGTTACGAGCAGTACTTC
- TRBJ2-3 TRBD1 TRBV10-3 CAIRVRQGNTDTQYF TGTGCCATCAGGGTTCGACAGGGAAACACAGATACGCAGTATTTT
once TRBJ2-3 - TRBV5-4 CASSAGTDTQYF TGTGCCAGCAGCGCAGGCACAGATACGCAGTATTTT
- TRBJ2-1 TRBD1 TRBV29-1 CSVQRDRTNNEQFF TGCAGCGTTCAACGGGACAGGACTAACAATGAGCAGTTCTTC
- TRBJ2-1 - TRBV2 CASRPQQGGYNEQFF TGTGCCAGCAGGCCTCAACAGGGGGGGTACAATGAGCAGTTCTTC
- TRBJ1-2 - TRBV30 CAWSLRWAGRDVYTF TGTGCCTGGAGTCTACGTTGGGCAGGGCGAGATGTCTACACCTTC
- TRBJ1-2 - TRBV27 CASAVAAGYGYTF TGTGCCAGCGCCGTAGCGGCAGGCTATGGCTACACCTTC
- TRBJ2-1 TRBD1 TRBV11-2 CASSQGAPSSYNEQFF TGTGCCAGCAGCCAGGGGGCCCCGAGCTCCTACAATGAGCAGTTCTTC
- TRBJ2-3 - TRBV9 CASSIRSRADTQYF TGTGCCAGCAGCATCCGGAGTCGCGCAGATACGCAGTATTTT
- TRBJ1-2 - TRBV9 CASSPTEGGYTF TGTGCCAGCAGCCCCACGGAGGGAGGCTACACCTTC
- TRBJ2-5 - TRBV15 CATSRSRPGGEQYF TGTGCCACCAGCAGATCTAGACCCGGCGGGGAGCAGTACTTC
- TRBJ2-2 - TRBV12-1 CASSFRGRGVSEELFF TGTGCCAGCAGCTTCCGGGGGAGGGGAGTGTCAGAGGAGCTGTTTTTT
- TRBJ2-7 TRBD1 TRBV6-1 CASSEMGQVGYEQYF TGTGCCAGCAGTGAAATGGGACAGGTGGGGTACGAGCAGTACTTC
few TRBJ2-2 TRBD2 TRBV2 CASSAGGGRTGELFF TGTGCCAGCAGTGCCGGGGGGGGGAGGACCGGGGAGCTGTTTTTT